A selection of T cell receptor beta chains follows, all from one sample in a study of tumor and adjacent non-tumor tissue in lung cancer. In TCRdb, the multiplex PCR reads were re-called with MiXCR into one record per CDR3 protein. The repertoire holds 95,000 to 150,000 distinct CDR3 sequences, 66% seen once, with 9.5% to 15% in the top ten. The sequenced sample consisted of lung tumor tissue. The source of these receptors is a man younger than 45 with non-small cell lung cancer. Both conserved end residues are part of each CDR3. D genes are given only for firm matches. Not every row has a clone size; where given, it reads once, few, many or a size class.

v_gene	abundance	d_gene	j_gene	CDR3aa	CDR3nt
TRBV6-5	NA	NA	TRBJ2-3	CASSDISGDTQYF	TGTGCCAGCAGCGACATCTCCGGGGATACGCAGTATTTT
TRBV6-6	NA	NA	TRBJ2-1	CASSRSRLTGANKQFF	TGTGCCAGCAGTCGGAGCCGACTAACGGGAGCCAATAAGCAGTTCTTC
TRBV11-3	NA	NA	TRBJ1-4	CPSSSSGCEKLFF	TGTCCCAGCAGCTCGTCAGGGTGTGAAAAACTGTTTTTT
TRBV11-1	NA	NA	TRBJ2-7	CASSLAAEASYEQYF	TGTGCCAGCAGCTTAGCGGCCGAGGCTTCCTACGAGCAATACTTC
TRBV20-1	once	NA	TRBJ1-1	CSARTGSNTETFF	TGCAGTGCTAGAACAGGGTCGAATACTGAAACTTTCTTT
TRBV6-1	NA	TRBD2	TRBJ2-2	CASSAVAGRTSTGKLFF	TGTGCCAGCAGTGCGGTAGCGGGAAGGACGTCCACCGGGAAGCTGTTTTTT
TRBV11-2	NA	TRBD1	TRBJ1-1	CASSPDRGMTRNTEAFF	TGTGCCAGCAGCCCGGACAGGGGAATGACTCGGAACACTGAAGCTTTCTTT
TRBV19	NA	NA	TRBJ2-5	CASSSDGGETQYF	TGTGCCAGTAGTAGCGATGGGGGGGAGACCCAGTACTTC
TRBV29-1	NA	TRBD1	TRBJ2-7	CSVGGTGDSHEQHF	TGCAGCGTTGGGGGGACAGGGGACTCCCACGAGCAGCACTTC
TRBV4-2	NA	NA	TRBJ2-2	CASSQEPPGANGSTGELFF	TGTGCCAGCAGCCAAGAACCCCCCGGGGCCAACGGGAGCACCGGGGAGTTGTTTTTT
TRBV20-1	NA	NA	TRBJ2-3	CSTRERCTDMQYF	TGCAGTACTAGAGAGCGGTGCACAGATATGCAGTATTTT
TRBV4-2	many	NA	TRBJ1-5	CASSHLRGNQPQHF	TGTGCCAGCAGCCATCTGAGGGGAAATCAGCCCCAGCATTTT
TRBV4-2	NA	NA	TRBJ2-7	CNGIAHISYEQYF	TGTAATGGGATAGCGCATATCTCCTACGAGCAGTACTTC
TRBV11-2	many	TRBD1	TRBJ1-1	CASSLVLTGGGYTEAFF	TGTGCCAGCAGCTTAGTGTTGACAGGGGGCGGATACACTGAAGCTTTCTTT
TRBV11-3	NA	NA	TRBJ2-5	CASSSPRGNEQETQNF	TGTGCCAGCAGCTCCCCGCGCGGGAATGAGCAAGAGACCCAGAACTTC
TRBV5-6	once	NA	TRBJ2-5	CASSLVPAGFRASDTQYF	TGTGCCAGCAGCTTGGTCCCGGCGGGTTTTCGAGCCTCAGATACCCAGTACTTC
TRBV11-2	once	TRBD2	TRBJ2-1	CASSLVWGAGVDYNEQFF	TGTGCCAGCAGCTTAGTGTGGGGAGCGGGAGTCGACTACAATGAGCAGTTCTTC
TRBV11-2	NA	TRBD1	TRBJ2-7	CARILPGQGSYEQYF	TGTGCCAGAATTTTACCGGGACAGGGGTCCTACGAGCAGTACTTC
TRBV24-1	NA	NA	TRBJ2-3	CATSDPQSHHTDTQYF	TGTGCCACCAGTGATCCCCAATCTCACCACACAGATACGCAGTATTTT
TRBV29-1	NA	NA	TRBJ1-2	CSVDVAGAILGNYTF	TGCAGCGTTGATGTGGCAGGGGCGATCCTGGGGAACTACACCTTC
TRBV7-8	NA	NA	TRBJ1-5	CASGPGGQWMPQHF	TGTGCCAGCGGCCCCGGGGGTCAGTGGATGCCCCAGCATTTT
TRBV6-5	many	TRBD1	TRBJ1-1	CASSFGTGRSTEAFF	TGTGCCAGCAGTTTCGGGACAGGGAGGAGCACTGAAGCTTTCTTT
TRBV11-2	NA	NA	TRBJ2-6	CASSLLGAGANVLTF	TGCGCCAGCAGCTTACTAGGGGCTGGGGCCAACGTCCTGACTTTC